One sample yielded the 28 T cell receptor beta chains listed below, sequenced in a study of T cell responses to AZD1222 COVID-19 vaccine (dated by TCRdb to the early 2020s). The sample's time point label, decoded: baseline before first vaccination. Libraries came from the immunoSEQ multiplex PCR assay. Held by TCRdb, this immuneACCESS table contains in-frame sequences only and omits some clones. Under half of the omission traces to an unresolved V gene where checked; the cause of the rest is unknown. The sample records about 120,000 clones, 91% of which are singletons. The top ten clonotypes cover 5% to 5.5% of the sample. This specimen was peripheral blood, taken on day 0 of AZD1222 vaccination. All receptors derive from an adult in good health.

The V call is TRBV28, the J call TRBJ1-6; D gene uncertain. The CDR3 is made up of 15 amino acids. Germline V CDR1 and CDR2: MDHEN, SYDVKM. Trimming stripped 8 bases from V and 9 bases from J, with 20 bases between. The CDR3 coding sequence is TGTGCCAGCCAACCTAAACTCACACGGGGTTCACCCCTCCACTTT. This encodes CASQPKLTRGSPLHF.

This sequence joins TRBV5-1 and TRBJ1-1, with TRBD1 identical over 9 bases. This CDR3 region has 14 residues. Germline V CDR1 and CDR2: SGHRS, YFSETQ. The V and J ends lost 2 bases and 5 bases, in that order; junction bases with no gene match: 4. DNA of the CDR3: TGCGCCAGCAGCTTTGGGGGACAGGGAACTGAAGCTTTCTTT. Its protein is CASSFGGQGTEAFF.

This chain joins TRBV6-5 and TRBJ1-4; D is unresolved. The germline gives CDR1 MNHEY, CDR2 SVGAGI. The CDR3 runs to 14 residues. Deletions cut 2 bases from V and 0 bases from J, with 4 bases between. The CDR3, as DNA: TGTGCCAGCAGTTACCCTACAACTAATGAAAAACTGTTTTTT. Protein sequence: CASSYPTTNEKLFF.

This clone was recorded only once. CDR3 DNA: TGTGCCAGCAGTTTCTCAGGGCGGGCAGGGCGAATAGAAGCTTTCTTT. Residues: CASSFSGRAGRIEAFF. The chain couples TRBV2 to TRBJ1-1; D might be TRBD1 (5 bases). Germline CDR1 SNHLY, CDR2 FYNNEI. V gave up 5 bases and J gave up 8 bases, with 24 bases separating them. The CDR3 has 16 residues.

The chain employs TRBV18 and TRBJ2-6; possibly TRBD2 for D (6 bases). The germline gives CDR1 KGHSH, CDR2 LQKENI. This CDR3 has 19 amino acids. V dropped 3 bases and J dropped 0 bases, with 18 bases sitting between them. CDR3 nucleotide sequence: TGTGCCAGCTCACCCTCCGGTGGGACTTTACGCTCTGGGGCCAACGTCCTGACTTTC. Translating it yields CASSPSGGTLRSGANVLTF.

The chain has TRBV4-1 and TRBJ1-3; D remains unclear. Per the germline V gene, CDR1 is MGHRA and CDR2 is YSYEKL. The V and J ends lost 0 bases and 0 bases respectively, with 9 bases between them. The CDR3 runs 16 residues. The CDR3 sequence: CASSQDTDHSGNTIYF. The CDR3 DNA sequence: TGCGCCAGCAGCCAAGACACTGATCACTCTGGAAACACCATATATTTT.

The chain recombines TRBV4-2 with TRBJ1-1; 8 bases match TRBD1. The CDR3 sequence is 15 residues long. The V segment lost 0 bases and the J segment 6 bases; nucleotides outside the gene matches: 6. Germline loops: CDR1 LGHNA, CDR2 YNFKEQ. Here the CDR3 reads CASSQEDRVRPEAFF. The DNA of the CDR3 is TGTGCCAGCAGCCAAGAGGACAGGGTTCGACCTGAAGCTTTCTTT.

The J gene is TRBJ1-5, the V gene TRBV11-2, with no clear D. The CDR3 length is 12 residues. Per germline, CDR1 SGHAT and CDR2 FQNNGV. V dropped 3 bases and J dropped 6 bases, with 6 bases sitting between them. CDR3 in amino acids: CASSFIGQPQHF. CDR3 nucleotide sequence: TGTGCCAGCAGCTTTATAGGTCAGCCCCAGCATTTT.

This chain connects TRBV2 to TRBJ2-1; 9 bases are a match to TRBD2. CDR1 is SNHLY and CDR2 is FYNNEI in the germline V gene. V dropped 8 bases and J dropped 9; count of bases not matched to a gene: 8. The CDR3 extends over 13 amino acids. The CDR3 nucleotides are TGTGCCAGCGTTGGGACTAGCTGGGGTGAGCAGTTCTTC. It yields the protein CASVGTSWGEQFF.

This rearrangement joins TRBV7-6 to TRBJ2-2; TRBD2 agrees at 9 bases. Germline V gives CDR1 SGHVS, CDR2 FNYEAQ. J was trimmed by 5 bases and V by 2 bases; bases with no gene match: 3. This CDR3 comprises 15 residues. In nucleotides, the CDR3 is TGTGCCAGCAGCTTAAACAGCGGGGGGACCGGGGAGCTGTTTTTT. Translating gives CASSLNSGGTGELFF.

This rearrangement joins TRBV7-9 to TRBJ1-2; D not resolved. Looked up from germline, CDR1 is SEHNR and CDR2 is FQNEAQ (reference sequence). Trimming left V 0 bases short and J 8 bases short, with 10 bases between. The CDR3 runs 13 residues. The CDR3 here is CASSLAALGGYTF. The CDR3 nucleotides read TGTGCCAGCAGCTTAGCAGCCCTTGGGGGCTACACCTTC. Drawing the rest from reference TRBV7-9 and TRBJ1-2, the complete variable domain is DTGVSQNPRHKITKRGQNVTFRCDPISEHNRLYWYRQTLGQGPEFLTYFQNEAQLEKSRLLSDRFSAERPKGSFSTLEIQRTEQGDSAMYLCASSLAALGGYTFGSGTRLTVV.

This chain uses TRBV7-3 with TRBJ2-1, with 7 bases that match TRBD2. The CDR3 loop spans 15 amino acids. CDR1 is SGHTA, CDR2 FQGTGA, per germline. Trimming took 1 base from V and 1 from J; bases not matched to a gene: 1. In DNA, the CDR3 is TGTGCCAGCAGCTTAAGCGGGGGATCCTACAATGAGCAGTTCTTC. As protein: CASSLSGGSYNEQFF. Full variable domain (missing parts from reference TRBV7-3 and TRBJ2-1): GAGVSQTPSNKVTEKGKYVELRCDPISGHTALYWYRQSLGQGPEFLIYFQGTGAADDSGLPNDRFFAVRPEGSVSTLKIQRTERGDSAVYLCASSLSGGSYNEQFFGPGTRLTVL.

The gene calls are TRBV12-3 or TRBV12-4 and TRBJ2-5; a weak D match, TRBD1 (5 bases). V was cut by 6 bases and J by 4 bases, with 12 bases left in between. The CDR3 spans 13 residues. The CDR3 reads CASSMMQGETQYF. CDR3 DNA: TGTGCCAGCAGCATGATGCAGGGAGAGACCCAGTACTTC.

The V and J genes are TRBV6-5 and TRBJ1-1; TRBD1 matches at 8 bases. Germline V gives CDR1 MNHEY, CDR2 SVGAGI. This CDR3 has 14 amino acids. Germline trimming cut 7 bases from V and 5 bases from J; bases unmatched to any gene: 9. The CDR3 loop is CASIKPGTGTEAFF. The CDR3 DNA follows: TGTGCCAGCATCAAGCCCGGGACAGGAACTGAAGCTTTCTTT.

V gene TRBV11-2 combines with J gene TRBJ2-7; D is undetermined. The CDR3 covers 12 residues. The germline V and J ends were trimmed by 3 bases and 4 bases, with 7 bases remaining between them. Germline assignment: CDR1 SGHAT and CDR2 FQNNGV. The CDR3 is CASSLTQYEQYF. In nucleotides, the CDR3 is TGTGCCAGCAGCTTGACACAATACGAGCAGTACTTC.

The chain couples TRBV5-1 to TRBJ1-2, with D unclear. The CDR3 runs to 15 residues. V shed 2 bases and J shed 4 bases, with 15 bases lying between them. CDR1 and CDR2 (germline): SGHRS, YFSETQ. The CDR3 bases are TGCGCCAGCAGCTTTGGCCAGCGTAGCCCCTATGGCTACACCTTC. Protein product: CASSFGQRSPYGYTF.

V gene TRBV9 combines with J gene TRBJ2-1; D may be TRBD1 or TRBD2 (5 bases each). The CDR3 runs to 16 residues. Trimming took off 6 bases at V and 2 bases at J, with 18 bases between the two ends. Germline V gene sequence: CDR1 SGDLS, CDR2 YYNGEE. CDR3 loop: CASNPGEGRPYNEQFF. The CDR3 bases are TGTGCCAGCAACCCTGGAGAGGGGCGGCCCTACAATGAGCAGTTCTTC.

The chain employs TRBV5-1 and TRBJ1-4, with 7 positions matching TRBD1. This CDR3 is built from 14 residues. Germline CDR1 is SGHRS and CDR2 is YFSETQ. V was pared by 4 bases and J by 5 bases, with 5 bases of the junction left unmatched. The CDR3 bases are TGCGCCAGCAGCCCCGGGACAGTAAATGAAAAACTGTTTTTT. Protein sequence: CASSPGTVNEKLFF.

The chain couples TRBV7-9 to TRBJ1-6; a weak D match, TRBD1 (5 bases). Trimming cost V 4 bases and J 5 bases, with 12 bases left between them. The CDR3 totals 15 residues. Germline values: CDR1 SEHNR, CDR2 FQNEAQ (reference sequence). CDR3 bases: TGTGCCAGCAGCTCCGGGACGGACAATAATTCACCCCTCCACTTT. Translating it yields CASSSGTDNNSPLHF. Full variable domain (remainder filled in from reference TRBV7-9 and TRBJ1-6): DTGVSQNPRHKITKRGQNVTFRCDPISEHNRLYWYRQTLGQGPEFLTYFQNEAQLEKSRLLSDRFSAERPKGSFSTLEIQRTEQGDSAMYLCASSSGTDNNSPLHFGNGTRLTVT.

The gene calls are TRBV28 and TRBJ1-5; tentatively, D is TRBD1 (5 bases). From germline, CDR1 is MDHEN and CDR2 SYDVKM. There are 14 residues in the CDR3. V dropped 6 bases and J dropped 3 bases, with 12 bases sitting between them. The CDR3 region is CASRGGKANQPQHF. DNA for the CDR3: TGTGCCAGCAGGGGGGGGAAGGCCAATCAGCCCCAGCATTTT.

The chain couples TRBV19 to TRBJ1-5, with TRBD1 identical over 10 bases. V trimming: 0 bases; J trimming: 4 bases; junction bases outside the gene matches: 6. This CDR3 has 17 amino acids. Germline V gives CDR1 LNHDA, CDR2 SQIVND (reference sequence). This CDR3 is CASSIDRGTGANQPQHF. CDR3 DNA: TGTGCCAGTAGTATAGATCGGGGGACAGGGGCAAATCAGCCCCAGCATTTT. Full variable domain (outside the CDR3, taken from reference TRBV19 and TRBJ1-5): DGGITQSPKYLFRKEGQNVTLSCEQNLNHDAMYWYRQDPGQGLRLIYYSQIVNDFQKGDIAEGYSVSREKKESFPLTVTSAQKNPTAFYLCASSIDRGTGANQPQHFGDGTRLSIL.

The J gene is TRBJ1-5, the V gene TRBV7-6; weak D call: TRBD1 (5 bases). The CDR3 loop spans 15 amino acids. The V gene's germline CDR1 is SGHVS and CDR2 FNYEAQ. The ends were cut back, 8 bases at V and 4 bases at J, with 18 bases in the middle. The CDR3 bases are TGTGCCAGCGCCTTGACAGCGGGTCCAAATCAGCCCCAGCATTTT. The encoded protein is CASALTAGPNQPQHF.

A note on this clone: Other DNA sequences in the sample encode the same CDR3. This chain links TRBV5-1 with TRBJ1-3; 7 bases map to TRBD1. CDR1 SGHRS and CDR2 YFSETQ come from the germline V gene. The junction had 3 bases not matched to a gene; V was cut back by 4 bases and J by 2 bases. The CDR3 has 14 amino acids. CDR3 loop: CASSPGTAGNTIYF. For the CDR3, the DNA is TGCGCCAGCAGCCCCGGGACAGCTGGAAACACCATATATTTT.

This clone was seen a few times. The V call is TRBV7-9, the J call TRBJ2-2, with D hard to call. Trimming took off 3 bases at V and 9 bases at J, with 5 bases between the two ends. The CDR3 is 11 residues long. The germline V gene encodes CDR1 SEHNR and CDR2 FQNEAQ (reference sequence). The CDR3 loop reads CASSFDRELFF. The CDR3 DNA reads TGTGCCAGCAGCTTCGACAGGGAGCTGTTTTTT.

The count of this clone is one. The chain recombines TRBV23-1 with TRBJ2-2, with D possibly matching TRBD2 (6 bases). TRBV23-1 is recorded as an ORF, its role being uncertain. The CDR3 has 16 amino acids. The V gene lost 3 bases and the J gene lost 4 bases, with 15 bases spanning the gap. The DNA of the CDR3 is TGCGCCAGCAGTCATGACGGGAGAAGCCTCACCGGGGAGCTGTTTTTT. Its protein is CASSHDGRSLTGELFF.

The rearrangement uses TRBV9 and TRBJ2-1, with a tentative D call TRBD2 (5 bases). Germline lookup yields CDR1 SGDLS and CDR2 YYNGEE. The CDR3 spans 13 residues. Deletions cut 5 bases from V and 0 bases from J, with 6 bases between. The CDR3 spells CASSSASYNEQFF. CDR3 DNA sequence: TGTGCCAGCAGTAGCGCCTCCTACAATGAGCAGTTCTTC. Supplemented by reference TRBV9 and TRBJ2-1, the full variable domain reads DSGVTQTPKHLITATGQRVTLRCSPRSGDLSVYWYQQSLDQGLQFLIQYYNGEERAKGNILERFSAQQFPDLHSELNLSSLELGDSALYFCASSSASYNEQFFGPGTRLTVL.

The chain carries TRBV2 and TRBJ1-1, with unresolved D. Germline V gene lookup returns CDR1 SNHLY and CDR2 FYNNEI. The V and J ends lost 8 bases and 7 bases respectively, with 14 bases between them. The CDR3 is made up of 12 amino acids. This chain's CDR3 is CASPINGDEAFF. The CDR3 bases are TGTGCCAGCCCCATAAATGGGGATGAAGCTTTCTTT.

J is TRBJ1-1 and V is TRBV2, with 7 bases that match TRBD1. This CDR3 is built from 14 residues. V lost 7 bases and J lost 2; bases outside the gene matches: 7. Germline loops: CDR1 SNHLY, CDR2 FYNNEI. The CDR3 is CASKLGDRNTEAFF. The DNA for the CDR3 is TGTGCCAGCAAACTGGGGGACAGAAACACTGAAGCTTTCTTT. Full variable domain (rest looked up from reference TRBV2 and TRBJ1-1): EPEVTQTPSHQVTQMGQEVILRCVPISNHLYFYWYRQILGQKVEFLVSFYNNEISEKSEIFDDQFSVERPDGSNFTLKIRSTKLEDSAMYFCASKLGDRNTEAFFGQGTRLTVV.